Following are 30 T cell receptor beta chains from one sample sequenced in a study of early T cells in non-severe SARS-CoV-2 infection. TCRdb reprocessed the 5' RACE reads via MiXCR and lists one record per CDR3 protein. The repertoire includes over 50,000 distinct CDR3 sequences, roughly 12% of them detected once, and 2.9% sits in the top ten. Sample: whole blood. Source of these receptors: an adult who was a healthcare worker with PCR-confirmed SARS-CoV-2 infection or an uninfected control (not recorded which).

This clonotype has a count of ten or more. The rearrangement joins TRBV24-1 to TRBJ2-2; TRBD1 matches at 7 bases. Germline V gene data show CDR1 as KGHDR and CDR2 as SFDVKD. This CDR3 spans 16 amino acids. After removal of 4 bases from V and 2 bases from J, the junction contained 6 bases not matched to a gene. The CDR3 DNA is TGTGCCACCAGTGACCCTGGGACAGTAAACACCGGGGAGCTGTTTTTT. Residues: CATSDPGTVNTGELFF.

This clonotype turned up a few times. The chain links TRBV24-1 to TRBJ2-5, with TRBD1 matching 12 bases. The J segment lost 5 bases and the V segment lost 5 bases, leaving 5 bases of the junction unmatched. Germline V gene lookup returns CDR1 KGHDR and CDR2 SFDVKD. The length of the CDR3 is 15 residues. The CDR3 is CATSGGTGGPETQYF. CDR3 DNA: TGTGCCACCAGTGGCGGGACAGGGGGCCCCGAGACCCAGTACTTC.

There are many counts of this clonotype. The chain employs TRBV20-1 and TRBJ1-1, with D maybe TRBD1 (6 bases). This CDR3 comprises 15 residues. Germline V lookup: CDR1 DFQATT, CDR2 SNEGSKA (reference sequence). Trimming left V 2 bases short and J 5 bases short, with 18 bases between. CDR3 amino acids: CSARLGTSQGTEAFF. The DNA for the CDR3 is TGCAGTGCTAGACTTGGGACGAGTCAGGGGACTGAAGCTTTCTTT.

This clonotype was detected only a few times. The V call is TRBV12-3 or TRBV12-4, the J call TRBJ2-1; a possible D gene is TRBD2 (6 bases). CDR3 size: 13 residues. The germline V and J ends were trimmed by 3 bases and 8 bases, with 11 bases remaining between them. The chain's CDR3 is CASSFARGDEQFF. DNA for the CDR3: TGTGCCAGCAGTTTCGCACGCGGGGATGAGCAGTTCTTC.

This clonotype has ten or more counts. The chain carries TRBV19 and TRBJ1-5; D might be TRBD1 (6 bases). The germline CDR1 and CDR2 sequences are LNHDA and SQIVND (reference sequence). This CDR3 spans 15 amino acids. V shed 6 bases and J shed 3 bases, with 15 bases lying between them. CDR3 sequence reads: CASSQGQRTNQPQHF. CDR3 DNA sequence: TGTGCCAGTAGCCAAGGACAGCGAACCAATCAGCCCCAGCATTTT.

This chain links TRBV30 with TRBJ1-2, with 9 bases aligning to TRBD1. The CDR3 sequence is 16 residues long. After removal of 3 bases from V and 0 bases from J, the junction contained 8 bases not matched to a gene. Germline V gene lookup returns CDR1 GTSNPN and CDR2 SVGIG (reference sequence). The DNA of the CDR3 is TGTGCCTGGAGGATGGGACAGGGCCGGACTAACTATGGCTACACCTTC. Translated, it gives CAWRMGQGRTNYGYTF.

V usage is TRBV4-1 and J usage is TRBJ2-2, with D unresolved. The CDR3 is 15 residues long. Between the trimmed V and J ends, which lost 5 bases and 2 bases, there was a span of 12 bases. The germline V gene encodes CDR1 MGHRA and CDR2 YSYEKL. The CDR3 spells CASSTRTFNTGELFF. CDR3 in DNA: TGCGCCAGCAGCACTCGGACCTTTAACACCGGGGAGCTGTTTTTT.

On this clonotype itself: Compared with germline, one end of the junction differs, possibly owing to a read error. V and J are TRBV5-1 and TRBJ2-1; 14 nucleotides line up with TRBD2. The germline V gene encodes CDR1 SGHRS and CDR2 YFSETQ. The CDR3 has 16 residues. In DNA, the CDR3 is TGCGCCAGCAGCCTGATGACTAGCGGGAGGGACAATGATCAGTTCTTC. This sequence encodes CASSLMTSGRDNDQFF.

Regarding this clonotype: It may be a read error: a sequence one base away is much more abundant. The J gene is TRBJ1-5, the V gene TRBV7-2; D gene unclear. The CDR3 consists of 13 residues. Per the germline V gene, CDR1 is SGHTA and CDR2 is FQGNSA. For the CDR3, the DNA is TGTGCCACCAGCTTAGCGCCCAATCAGCCCCAGCATTTT. Protein sequence: CATSLAPNQPQHF.

This clonotype was seen ten or more times. V and J are TRBV27 and TRBJ1-2; D perhaps matches TRBD1 (5 bases). With 3 bases removed from V and 0 bases from J, the gap between germline ends came to 5 bases. Per germline, CDR1 MNHEY and CDR2 SMNVEV (reference sequence). The CDR3 is 13 residues long. The CDR3 here is CASSLTANYGYTF. DNA of the CDR3: TGTGCCAGCAGTTTGACAGCTAACTATGGCTACACCTTC.

The chain is built from TRBV7-2 and TRBJ2-3; no firm D call. CDR3 length equals 14 residues. Germline V CDR1 and CDR2: SGHTA, FQGNSA. Trimming left V 1 base short and J 0 bases short, with 5 bases between. CDR3 coding DNA: TGTGCCAGCAGCTTAGTAGGCAGCACAGATACGCAGTATTTT. It yields the protein CASSLVGSTDTQYF.

This clonotype occurred a few times. The CDR3 sequence: CAWSAVTGLRATEAFF. DNA for the CDR3: TGTGCCTGGAGTGCCGTGACAGGGTTGAGGGCCACTGAAGCTTTCTTT. The chain employs TRBV30 and TRBJ1-1; 7 bases align to TRBD1. This CDR3 contains 16 residues. The J segment lost 4 bases and the V segment lost 1 base, leaving 12 bases of the junction unmatched. The germline CDR1 and CDR2 sequences are GTSNPN and SVGIG (reference sequence).

This clonotype appeared many times. This chain uses TRBV20-1 with TRBJ1-5; possibly TRBD1 for D (6 bases). The germline V and J ends were trimmed by 6 bases and 1 base, with 10 bases remaining between them. The germline CDR1 and CDR2 sequences are DFQATT and SNEGSKA (reference sequence). The CDR3 has 13 residues. DNA of the CDR3: TGCAGTGCCGAGGACAGCAGCAATCAGCCCCAGCATTTT. This translates into CSAEDSSNQPQHF.

This clonotype has a count of ten or more. V gene TRBV12-3 or TRBV12-4 combines with J gene TRBJ2-1, with TRBD2 matching over 10 bases. The trim removed 5 bases at V and 2 bases at J, leaving 9 bases unmatched. The CDR3 has 17 amino acids. Written as DNA, the CDR3 is TGTGCCAGCAGTGGCTCGGCTAGCGGGGGTACCTACAATGAGCAGTTCTTC. It translates to CASSGSASGGTYNEQFF.

This clonotype was recorded many times. V usage is TRBV7-3 and J usage is TRBJ2-1; TRBD2 agrees at 7 bases. This CDR3 has 15 amino acids. The ends lost 4 bases at V and 9 bases at J; junction bases unmatched: 12. Germline CDR1 is SGHTA and CDR2 is FQGTGA. The CDR3 nucleotides read TGTGCCAGCAGCTCTCTTTCGTCTGGGAGGGGTGAGCAGTTCTTC. This codes for CASSSLSSGRGEQFF.

The genes are TRBV13 and TRBJ1-1; D is uncertain. Trimming removed 5 bases at V and 1 base at J, with 11 bases between. The germline CDR1 and CDR2 sequences are PRHDT and FYEKMQ (reference sequence). This CDR3 has 14 residues. CDR3 coding DNA: TGTGCCAGCAGCCCCAGATGGAGGAACACTGAAGCTTTCTTT. Translated, it gives CASSPRWRNTEAFF.

This clonotype was picked up a small number of times. This sequence joins TRBV18 and TRBJ1-1, with TRBD1 identical over 8 bases. Germline lookup yields CDR1 KGHSH and CDR2 LQKENI. The length of the CDR3 is 15 residues. V shed 2 bases and J 2 bases; nucleotides not matched to a gene: 4. The CDR3 here is CASSPGDRLNTEAFF. The CDR3 bases are TGTGCCAGCTCACCAGGGGACAGGCTCAACACTGAAGCTTTCTTT. Together with reference TRBV18 and TRBJ1-1, the CDR3 gives the full variable domain: NAGVMQNPRHLVRRRGQEARLRCSPMKGHSHVYWYRQLPEEGLKFMVYLQKENIIDESGMPKERFSAEFPKEGPSILRIQQVVRGDSAAYFCASSPGDRLNTEAFFGQGTRLTVV.

This clonotype showed up many times. The gene calls are TRBV18 and TRBJ2-1, with D possibly matching TRBD2 (7 bases). Looked up from germline, CDR1 is KGHSH and CDR2 is LQKENI. Trimming shortened V by 5 bases and J by 4 bases, and 12 bases separated the two germline ends. This CDR3 is built from 14 residues. The CDR3 loop is CASSSGGGYNEQFF. The CDR3 DNA reads as TGTGCCAGCTCATCGGGGGGCGGGTACAATGAGCAGTTCTTC.

This clonotype came up many times. The CDR3 loop is CASGREGANQPQHF. The CDR3 region has the DNA TGTGCCAGCGGTCGGGAGGGGGCGAATCAGCCCCAGCATTTT. The chain carries TRBV6-5 and TRBJ1-5, with 7 bases matching TRBD1. CDR1 and CDR2 from the germline V gene are MNHEY and SVGAGI. Unmatched junction bases numbered 8, after V lost 8 bases and J lost 4 bases. The CDR3 is made up of 14 amino acids.

CDR3 sequence: CSAPTSGGPDTQYF. The CDR3 DNA follows: TGCAGTGCTCCTACTAGCGGGGGACCAGATACGCAGTATTTT. The gene calls are TRBV20-1 and TRBJ2-3; TRBD2 matches at 11 bases. Trimming took 5 bases from V and 4 from J; bases not matched to a gene: 5. Germline values: CDR1 DFQATT, CDR2 SNEGSKA (reference sequence). The CDR3 loop spans 14 amino acids.

This clonotype was recorded many times. This rearrangement joins TRBV4-2 to TRBJ1-5; D remains ambiguous. V shed 0 bases and J shed 5 bases, with 14 bases lying between them. The CDR3 loop spans 16 amino acids. Germline V gene data show CDR1 as LGHNA and CDR2 as YNFKEQ. As DNA, the CDR3 is TGTGCCAGCAGCCAAGATCCGGGGATGACGGATCAGCCCCAGCATTTT. The encoded protein is CASSQDPGMTDQPQHF.

The sample holds many counts of this clonotype. V is TRBV2 and J is TRBJ1-5; possible D gene TRBD1, 5 bases. CDR1 is SNHLY and CDR2 is FYNNEI in the germline V gene. V shed 2 bases and J shed 9 bases, with 14 bases lying between them. The CDR3 totals 14 residues. The CDR3 loop reads CASSELVGAGPQHF. CDR3 in DNA: TGTGCCAGCAGTGAATTGGTAGGGGCTGGGCCCCAGCATTTT.

V gene TRBV9 combines with J gene TRBJ2-2; D unresolved. The CDR3 extends over 12 amino acids. Germline assignment: CDR1 SGDLS and CDR2 YYNGEE. Trimming pared 0 bases from V and 7 bases from J, leaving 4 bases between. The CDR3 DNA is TGTGCCAGCAGCGTAGGAGTCGGGGAGCTGTTTTTT. This codes for CASSVGVGELFF.

The table lists this clonotype with many counts. The J gene is TRBJ1-2, the V gene TRBV6-6; 7 bases align to TRBD1. Germline CDR1 and CDR2: MNHNY and SVGAGI (reference sequence). The CDR3 sequence is 14 residues long. Trimming took 6 bases from V and 0 from J; bases not matched to a gene: 4. Written as DNA, the CDR3 is TGTGCCAGCAGACCAGGGGGTGCTAACTATGGCTACACCTTC. It encodes CASRPGGANYGYTF.

This clonotype occurred many times. This chain joins TRBV4-2 and TRBJ2-7; TRBD2 agrees at 13 bases. The trim removed 0 bases at V and 5 bases at J, leaving 4 bases unmatched. There are 16 residues in the CDR3. Germline assignment: CDR1 LGHNA and CDR2 YNFKEQ. This chain's CDR3 is CASSQEGLAGAHEQYF. CDR3 DNA: TGTGCCAGCAGCCAAGAAGGACTAGCGGGAGCTCACGAGCAGTACTTC.

This clonotype turned up a few times. The V call is TRBV20-1, the J call TRBJ2-5; 8 nucleotides align to TRBD2. CDR1 and CDR2 from the germline V gene are DFQATT and SNEGSKA (reference sequence). Trimming at V came to 5 bases and at J to 5 bases, leaving 10 bases not matched to a gene. The CDR3 totals 14 residues. The CDR3 spells CSAEPGLGVETQYF. CDR3 coding DNA: TGCAGTGCTGAACCGGGACTAGGTGTTGAGACCCAGTACTTC.

This clonotype was detected ten times or more. The chain recombines TRBV14 with TRBJ2-7, with D uncertain. Per germline, CDR1 SGHDN and CDR2 FVKESK. This CDR3 contains 11 residues. V was pared by 1 base and J by 12 bases, with 10 bases between. CDR3 residues: CASSQGRVTYF. The CDR3 region has the DNA TGTGCCAGCAGCCAAGGAAGAGTTACGTACTTC.

This clonotype showed up many times. The J gene is TRBJ1-5, the V gene TRBV6-6; D unresolved. V was shortened by 5 bases and J by 5 bases, with 10 bases between the two germline ends. Germline lookup yields CDR1 MNHNY and CDR2 SVGAGI (reference sequence). The CDR3 has 13 amino acids. CDR3 protein: CASSRGFDQPQHF. CDR3 coding DNA: TGTGCCAGCAGTCGGGGATTCGATCAGCCCCAGCATTTT.

This clonotype was observed many times. The J gene is TRBJ2-5, the V gene TRBV5-5, with TRBD1 matching 8 bases. Trimming removed 3 bases from V and 3 bases from J; junction bases left unmatched: 4. CDR3 length: 14 amino acids. The germline V gene encodes CDR1 SGHKS and CDR2 YYEKEE (reference sequence). The CDR3 sequence is CASSSMTGEETQYF. CDR3 sequence (DNA): TGTGCCAGCAGCTCCATGACAGGGGAAGAGACCCAGTACTTC.

This chain's CDR3 is CASSQDPFGQGDGNTIYF. CDR3 sequence (DNA): TGTGCCAGCAGCCAAGACCCTTTCGGACAGGGTGATGGAAACACCATATATTTT. The chain uses TRBV14 and TRBJ1-3, with 8 bases fitting TRBD1. The J segment lost 3 bases and the V segment lost 0 bases, leaving 10 bases of the junction unmatched. Germline-derived CDR1 and CDR2 are SGHDN and FVKESK. CDR3 size: 18 residues.